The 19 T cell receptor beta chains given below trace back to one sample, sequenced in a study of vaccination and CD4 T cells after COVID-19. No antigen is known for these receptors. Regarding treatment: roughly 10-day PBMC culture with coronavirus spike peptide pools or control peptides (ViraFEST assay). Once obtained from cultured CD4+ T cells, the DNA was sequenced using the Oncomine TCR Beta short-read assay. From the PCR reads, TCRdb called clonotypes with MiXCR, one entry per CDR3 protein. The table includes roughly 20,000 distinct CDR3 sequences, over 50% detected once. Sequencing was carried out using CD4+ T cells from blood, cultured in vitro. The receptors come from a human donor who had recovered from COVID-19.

The CDR3, as DNA: TGTGCCACCGGAGAGTACAGCACAGATACGCAGTATTTT. It translates to CATGEYSTDTQYF. V and J are TRBV24-1 and TRBJ2-3; no clear D. The CDR3 contains 13 residues. CDR1 is KGHDR and CDR2 is SFDVKD in the germline V gene. The V gene lost 9 bases and the J gene lost 0 bases, with 9 bases spanning the gap.

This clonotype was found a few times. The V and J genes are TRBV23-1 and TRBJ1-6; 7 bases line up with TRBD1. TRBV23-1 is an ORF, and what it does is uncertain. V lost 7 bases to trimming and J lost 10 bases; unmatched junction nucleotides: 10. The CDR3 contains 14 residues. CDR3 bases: TGCGCCAGCACCGAGGGGGCGCCTAGATCACCCCTCCACTTT. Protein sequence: CASTEGAPRSPLHF.

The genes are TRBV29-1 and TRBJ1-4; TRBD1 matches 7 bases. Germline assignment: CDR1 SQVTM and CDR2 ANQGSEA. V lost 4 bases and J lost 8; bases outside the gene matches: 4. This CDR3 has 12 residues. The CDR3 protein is CSVGRQGEKLFF. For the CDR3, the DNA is TGCAGCGTTGGCAGACAGGGCGAAAAACTGTTTTTT.

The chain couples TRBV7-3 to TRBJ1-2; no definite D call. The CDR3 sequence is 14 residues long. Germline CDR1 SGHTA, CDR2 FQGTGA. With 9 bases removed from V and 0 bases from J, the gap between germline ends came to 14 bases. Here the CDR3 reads CASKPGGTNYGYTF. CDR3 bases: TGTGCCAGTAAGCCAGGCGGAACTAACTATGGCTACACCTTC.

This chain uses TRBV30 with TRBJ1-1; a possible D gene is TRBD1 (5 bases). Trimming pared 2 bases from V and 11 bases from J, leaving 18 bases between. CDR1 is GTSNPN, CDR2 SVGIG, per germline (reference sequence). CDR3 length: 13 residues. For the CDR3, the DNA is TGTGCCTGGAGTACCTACAGGCTTCCTGGGGCTTTCTTT. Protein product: CAWSTYRLPGAFF.

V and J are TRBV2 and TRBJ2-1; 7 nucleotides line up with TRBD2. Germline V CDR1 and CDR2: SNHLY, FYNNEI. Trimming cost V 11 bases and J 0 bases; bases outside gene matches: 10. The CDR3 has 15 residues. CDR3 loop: CACRDYISSYNEQFF. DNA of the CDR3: TGTGCCTGCCGGGACTATATCAGCTCCTACAATGAGCAGTTCTTC.

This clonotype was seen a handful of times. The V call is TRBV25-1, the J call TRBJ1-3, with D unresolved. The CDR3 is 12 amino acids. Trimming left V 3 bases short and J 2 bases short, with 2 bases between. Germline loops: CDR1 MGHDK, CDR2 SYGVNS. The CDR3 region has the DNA TGTGCCAGCAGTGACGCTGGAAACACCATATATTTT. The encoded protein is CASSDAGNTIYF.

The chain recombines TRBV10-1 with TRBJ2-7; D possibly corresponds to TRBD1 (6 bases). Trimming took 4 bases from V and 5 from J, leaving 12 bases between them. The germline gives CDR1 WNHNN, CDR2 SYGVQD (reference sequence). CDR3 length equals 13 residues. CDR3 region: CASSVGGDHEQYF. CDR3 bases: TGCGCCAGCAGTGTAGGGGGAGATCACGAGCAGTACTTC.

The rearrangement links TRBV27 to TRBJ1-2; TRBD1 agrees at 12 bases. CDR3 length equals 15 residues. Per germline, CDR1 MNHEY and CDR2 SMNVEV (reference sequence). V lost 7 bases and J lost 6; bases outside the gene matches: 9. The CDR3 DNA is TGTGCCAGCACCCCGGGACAGGGGGCGCGCCATGGCTACACCTTC. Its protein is CASTPGQGARHGYTF.

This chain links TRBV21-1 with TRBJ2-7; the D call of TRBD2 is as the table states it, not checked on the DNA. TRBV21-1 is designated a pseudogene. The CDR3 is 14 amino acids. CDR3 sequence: CASSKEEGVYEQYF. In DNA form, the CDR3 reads TGTGCCAGCAGCAAAGAGGAGGGAGTCTACGAGCAGTACTTC.

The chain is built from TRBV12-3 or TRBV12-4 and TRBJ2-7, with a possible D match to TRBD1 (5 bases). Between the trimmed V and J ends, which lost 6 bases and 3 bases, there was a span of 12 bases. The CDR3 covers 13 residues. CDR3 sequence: CASSSDRDYEQYF. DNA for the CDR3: TGTGCCAGCAGCTCCGACAGAGACTACGAGCAGTACTTC.

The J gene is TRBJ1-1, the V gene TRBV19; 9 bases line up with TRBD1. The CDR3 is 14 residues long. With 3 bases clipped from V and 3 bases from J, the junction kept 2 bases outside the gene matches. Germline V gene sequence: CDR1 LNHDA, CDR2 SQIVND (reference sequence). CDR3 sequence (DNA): TGTGCCAGTAGTATGACAGGGGGACACACTGAAGCTTTCTTT. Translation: CASSMTGGHTEAFF.

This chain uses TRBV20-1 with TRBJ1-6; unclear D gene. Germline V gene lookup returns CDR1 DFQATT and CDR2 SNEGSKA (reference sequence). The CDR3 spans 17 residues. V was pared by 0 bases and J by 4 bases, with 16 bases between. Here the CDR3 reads CSARDGSRGTYNSPLHF. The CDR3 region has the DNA TGCAGTGCTAGAGATGGATCGCGGGGAACTTATAATTCACCCCTCCACTTT.

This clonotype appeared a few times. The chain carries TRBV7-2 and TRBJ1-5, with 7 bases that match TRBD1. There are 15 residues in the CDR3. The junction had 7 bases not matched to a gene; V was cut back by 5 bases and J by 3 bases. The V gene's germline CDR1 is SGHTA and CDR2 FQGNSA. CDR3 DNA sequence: TGTGCCAGCAGCCGCGGACAGGAACCCAATCAGCCCCAGCATTTT. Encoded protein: CASSRGQEPNQPQHF.

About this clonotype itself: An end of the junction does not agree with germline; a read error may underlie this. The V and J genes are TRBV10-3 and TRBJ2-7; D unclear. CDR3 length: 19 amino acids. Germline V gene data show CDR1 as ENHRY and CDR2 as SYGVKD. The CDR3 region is CASSYRVMRTLITPYEQYF. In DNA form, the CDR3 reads TGTGCCAGCAGTTACAGAGTAATGAGGACGCTTATTACCCCCTACGAGCAGTACTTC.

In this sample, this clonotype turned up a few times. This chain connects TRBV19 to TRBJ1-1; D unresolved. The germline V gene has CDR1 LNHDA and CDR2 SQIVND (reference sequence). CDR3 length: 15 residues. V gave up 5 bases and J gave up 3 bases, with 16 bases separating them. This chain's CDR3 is CASSQKAGIDTEAFF. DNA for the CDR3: TGTGCCAGTAGTCAAAAGGCGGGGATAGACACTGAAGCTTTCTTT.

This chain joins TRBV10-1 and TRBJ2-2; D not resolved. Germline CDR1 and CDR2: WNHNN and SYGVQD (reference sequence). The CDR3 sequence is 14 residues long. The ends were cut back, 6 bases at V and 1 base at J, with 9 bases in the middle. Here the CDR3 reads CASRAGQNTGELFF. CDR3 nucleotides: TGCGCCAGCAGAGCCGGGCAGAACACCGGGGAGCTGTTTTTT.

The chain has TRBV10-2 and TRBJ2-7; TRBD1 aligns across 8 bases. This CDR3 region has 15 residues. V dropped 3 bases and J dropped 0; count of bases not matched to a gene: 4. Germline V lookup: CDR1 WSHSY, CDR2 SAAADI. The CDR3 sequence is CASSDRTGHSYEQYF. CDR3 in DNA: TGCGCCAGCAGTGATAGGACAGGGCACTCCTACGAGCAGTACTTC.

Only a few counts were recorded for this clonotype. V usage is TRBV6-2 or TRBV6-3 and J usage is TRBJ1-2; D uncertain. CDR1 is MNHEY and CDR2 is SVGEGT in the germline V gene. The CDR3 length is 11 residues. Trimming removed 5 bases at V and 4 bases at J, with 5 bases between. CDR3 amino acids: CASSKVYGYTF. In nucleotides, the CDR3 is TGTGCCAGCAGTAAAGTCTATGGCTACACCTTC.